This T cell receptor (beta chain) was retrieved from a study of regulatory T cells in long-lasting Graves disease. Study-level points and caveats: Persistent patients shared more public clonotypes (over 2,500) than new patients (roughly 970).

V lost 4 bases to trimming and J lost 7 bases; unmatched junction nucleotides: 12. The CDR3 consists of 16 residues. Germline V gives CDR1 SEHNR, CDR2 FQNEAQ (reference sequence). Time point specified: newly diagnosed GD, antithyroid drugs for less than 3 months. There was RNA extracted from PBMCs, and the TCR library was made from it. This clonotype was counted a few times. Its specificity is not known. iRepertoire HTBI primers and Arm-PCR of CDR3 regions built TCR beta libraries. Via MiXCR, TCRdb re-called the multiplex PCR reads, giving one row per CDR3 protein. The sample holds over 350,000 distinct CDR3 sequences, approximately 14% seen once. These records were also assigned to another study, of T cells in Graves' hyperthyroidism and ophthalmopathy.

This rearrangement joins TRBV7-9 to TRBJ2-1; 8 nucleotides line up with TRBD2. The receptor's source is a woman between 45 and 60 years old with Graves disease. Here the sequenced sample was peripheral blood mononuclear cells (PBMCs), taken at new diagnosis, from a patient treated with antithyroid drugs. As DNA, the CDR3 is TGTGCCAGCAGCTCACTAGCGGCCCCCGCCGGGAATGAGCAGTTCTTC. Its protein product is CASSSLAAPAGNEQFF.